The 17 T cell receptor beta chains listed next were all sequenced from one sample in a study of CD8 T cells in Susac syndrome (dated by TCRdb to the late 2010s). The library came from the immunoSEQ multiplex PCR assay. RNA was extracted with the RNeasy kit and roughly 0.45 to 1 ug was reverse transcribed using random hexamers. The public reads were reanalyzed by TCRdb: fastp trimming at Q25, MiXCR alignment, in-frame beta chains only. Rows merge per CDR3 protein into single entries with the most common DNA and genes. This sample is represented by roughly 120,000 distinct CDR3 sequences; roughly 92% of them were singletons. Roughly 0.098% of the sample is held by the ten biggest clonotypes. The sample taken for sequencing was CD4+ T cells from PBMCs. Receptors were obtained from a human donor in good health.

V usage is TRBV2 and J usage is TRBJ2-1, with TRBD2 matching over 9 bases. The J segment lost 5 bases and the V segment lost 7 bases, leaving 6 bases of the junction unmatched. CDR1 SNHLY and CDR2 FYNNEI come from the germline V gene. This CDR3 has 14 residues. In DNA, the CDR3 is TGTGCCAGCAACATGCTAGCGGGAAACAATGAGCAGTTCTTC. It specifies CASNMLAGNNEQFF. The full variable domain, completed using reference TRBV2 and TRBJ2-1, is EPEVTQTPSHQVTQMGQEVILRCVPISNHLYFYWYRQILGQKVEFLVSFYNNEISEKSEIFDDQFSVERPDGSNFTLKIRSTKLEDSAMYFCASNMLAGNNEQFFGPGTRLTVL.

The count of this clonotype is one. The V gene is TRBV6-1, the J gene TRBJ2-1; TRBD2 agrees at 8 bases. J lost 15 bases, V lost 7 bases, and 11 bases had no gene match. The germline gives CDR1 MNHNS, CDR2 SASEGT. This CDR3 has 12 amino acids. CDR3 DNA: TGTGCCAGCACCCCCCGAGGGCTAGCGGGGTTCTTC. As protein: CASTPRGLAGFF.

This clonotype was picked up a small number of times. The rearrangement joins TRBV6-2 or TRBV6-3 to TRBJ2-7, with TRBD1 identical over 7 bases. The length of the CDR3 is 14 residues. Germline V gene sequence: CDR1 MNHEY, CDR2 SVGEGT. The V segment lost 5 bases and the J segment 3 bases; nucleotides outside the gene matches: 7. In DNA, the CDR3 is TGTGCCAGCAGTGAAACCGGGACAGTCTACGAGCAGTACTTC. Translated, it gives CASSETGTVYEQYF.

This chain joins TRBV9 and TRBJ2-7; 14 bases line up with TRBD2. V shed 4 bases and J 6 bases; nucleotides not matched to a gene: 18. This CDR3 comprises 19 residues. Germline CDR1 and CDR2: SGDLS and YYNGEE. This CDR3 is CASSPSVGLAGGLPSEQYF. The CDR3 DNA follows: TGTGCCAGCAGCCCCTCGGTAGGACTAGCGGGAGGTTTACCTAGCGAGCAGTACTTC.

The chain joins TRBV7-2 to TRBJ1-3, with unresolved D. The CDR3 totals 15 residues. V lost 3 bases and J 3 bases, leaving 12 bases between the germline ends. Germline V gene data show CDR1 as SGHTA and CDR2 as FQGNSA. This chain's CDR3 is CASSFERAGGNTIYF. The DNA of the CDR3 is TGTGCCAGCAGCTTCGAGAGGGCGGGTGGAAACACCATATATTTT. Full variable domain (missing parts from reference TRBV7-2 and TRBJ1-3): GAGVSQSPSNKVTEKGKDVELRCDPISGHTALYWYRQSLGQGLEFLIYFQGNSAPDKSGLPSDRFSAERTGGSVSTLTIQRTQQEDSAVYLCASSFERAGGNTIYFGEGSWLTVV.

This rearrangement joins TRBV7-9 to TRBJ2-7, with TRBD1 identical over 9 bases. Germline-derived CDR1 and CDR2 are SEHNR and FQNEAQ (reference sequence). The CDR3 spans 15 residues. V was pared by 3 bases and J by 1 base, with 4 bases of the junction left unmatched. The CDR3 region is CASSFGQGRSYEQYF. CDR3 bases: TGTGCCAGCAGCTTTGGACAGGGGCGTTCCTACGAGCAGTACTTC.

The chain has TRBV12-3 or TRBV12-4 and TRBJ2-2; D uncertain. Trimming took 8 bases from V and 3 from J, leaving 7 bases between them. The CDR3 covers 12 residues. CDR3 bases: TGTGCCAGCGGTGGGGACACCGGGGAGCTGTTTTTT. Its translation: CASGGDTGELFF.

The genes are TRBV11-2 and TRBJ1-2; perhaps TRBD1 as D (5 bases). Germline assignment: CDR1 SGHAT and CDR2 FQNNGV. The length of the CDR3 is 13 residues. Deletions cut 3 bases from V and 10 bases from J, with 15 bases between. The CDR3 region is CASSLTGPQAYTF. The CDR3 nucleotides are TGTGCCAGCAGCTTGACGGGACCCCAGGCCTACACCTTC.

J is TRBJ1-1 and V is TRBV10-3, with TRBD1 as a possible D gene (5 bases). The CDR3 loop spans 11 amino acids. The germline CDR1 and CDR2 sequences are ENHRY and SYGVKD. V lost 2 bases and J 11 bases, leaving 9 bases between the germline ends. The CDR3 sequence: CAISESGGAFF. As DNA, the CDR3 is TGTGCCATCAGTGAGAGTGGGGGGGCTTTCTTT.

The chain combines TRBV12-3 or TRBV12-4 with TRBJ2-3; TRBD1 matches at 7 bases. Trimming cost V 6 bases and J 2 bases; bases outside gene matches: 5. This CDR3 is built from 14 residues. DNA of the CDR3: TGTGCCAGCAGCGTCCAGGGGGACACAGATACGCAGTATTTT. It specifies CASSVQGDTDTQYF.

This chain connects TRBV12-3 or TRBV12-4 to TRBJ2-7, with TRBD1 identical over 8 bases. The CDR3 loop spans 14 amino acids. The V segment lost 5 bases and the J segment 6 bases; nucleotides outside the gene matches: 9. The CDR3 DNA sequence: TGTGCCAGCAGTCTCCGGACAGGGTGGGCCGAGCAGTACTTC. As protein: CASSLRTGWAEQYF.

CDR3 sequence: CASSQDPIVYEQYF. CDR3 in DNA: TGCGCCAGCAGCCAAGACCCGATAGTCTACGAGCAGTACTTC. The chain links TRBV4-1 to TRBJ2-7; D remains unclear. V was cut by 0 bases and J by 3 bases, with 9 bases left in between. CDR3 length equals 14 residues. Per the germline V gene, CDR1 is MGHRA and CDR2 is YSYEKL.

The chain has TRBV19 and TRBJ2-2; 10 positions match TRBD2. Trimming cost V 6 bases and J 4 bases; bases outside gene matches: 5. The germline CDR1 and CDR2 sequences are LNHDA and SQIVND (reference sequence). This CDR3 spans 15 amino acids. CDR3 amino acids: CASRRTSGITGELFF. For the CDR3, the DNA is TGTGCCAGTAGAAGAACTAGCGGGATCACCGGGGAGCTGTTTTTT.

The chain uses TRBV19 and TRBJ2-5; 12 nucleotides match TRBD2. The germline gives CDR1 LNHDA, CDR2 SQIVND (reference sequence). This CDR3 contains 16 residues. The J segment lost 5 bases and the V segment lost 3 bases, leaving 7 bases of the junction unmatched. In nucleotides, the CDR3 is TGTGCCAGTAGTATCCGGCTAGCGGGAGGGCCGGAGACCCAGTACTTC. It encodes CASSIRLAGGPETQYF.

This clonotype was found a few times. The CDR3 DNA reads as TGTGCCAGCAGCTTAACGTACCAAGAGACCCAGTACTTC. This encodes CASSLTYQETQYF. This chain uses TRBV7-3 with TRBJ2-5, with D uncertain. The V end lost 0 bases, the J end lost 0 bases, and 2 bases lay between the germline ends. The germline gives CDR1 SGHTA, CDR2 FQGTGA. The CDR3 extends over 13 amino acids.

The rearrangement uses TRBV19 and TRBJ1-1, with a possible D match to TRBD1 (5 bases). Trimming removed 4 bases at V and 1 base at J, with 10 bases between. This CDR3 comprises 14 residues. Germline CDR1 and CDR2: LNHDA and SQIVND (reference sequence). The CDR3 region is CASSTLDRNTEAFF. Written as DNA, the CDR3 is TGTGCCAGTAGTACCCTAGACAGGAACACTGAAGCTTTCTTT.

The V call is TRBV3-1, the J call TRBJ2-7; D call uncertain. V lost 0 bases and J lost 0, with 9 bases in between. CDR3 length: 15 amino acids. CDR1 and CDR2 (germline): LGHDT, YNNKEL (reference sequence). CDR3 region: CASSQDGYLSYEQYF. The CDR3 DNA reads TGTGCCAGCAGCCAAGACGGGTACCTCTCCTACGAGCAGTACTTC.